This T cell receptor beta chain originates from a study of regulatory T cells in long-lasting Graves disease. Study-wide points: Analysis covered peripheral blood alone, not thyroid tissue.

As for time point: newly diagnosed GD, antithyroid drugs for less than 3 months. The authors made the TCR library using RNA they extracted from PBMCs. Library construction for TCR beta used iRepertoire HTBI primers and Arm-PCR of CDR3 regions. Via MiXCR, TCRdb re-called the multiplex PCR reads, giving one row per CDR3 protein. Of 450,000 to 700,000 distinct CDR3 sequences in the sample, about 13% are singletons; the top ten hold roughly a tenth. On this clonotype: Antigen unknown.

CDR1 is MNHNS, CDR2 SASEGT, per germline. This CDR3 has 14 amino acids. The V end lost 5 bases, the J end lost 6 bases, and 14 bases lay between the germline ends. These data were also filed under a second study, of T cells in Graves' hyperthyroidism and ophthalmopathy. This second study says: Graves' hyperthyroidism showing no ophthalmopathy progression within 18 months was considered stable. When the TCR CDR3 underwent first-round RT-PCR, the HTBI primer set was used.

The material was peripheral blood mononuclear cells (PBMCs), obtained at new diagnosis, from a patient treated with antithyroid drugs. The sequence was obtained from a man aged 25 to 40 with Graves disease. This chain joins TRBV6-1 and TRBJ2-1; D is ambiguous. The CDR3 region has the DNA TGTGCCAGCAGTCGCTACGGCAAGGGCAATGAGCAGTTCTTC. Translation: CASSRYGKGNEQFF.